The next 25 T cell receptor beta chains were all read from a single sample in a study of T cells in Graves' hyperthyroidism and ophthalmopathy. Amplification of TCR beta CDR3 regions was performed using RNA transcripts as template. When the TCR CDR3 underwent first-round RT-PCR, the HTBI primer set was used. TCRdb fed the multiplex PCR reads into MiXCR, producing one record per CDR3 protein. The sample lists over 650,000 distinct CDR3 sequences; just under 45% were seen once. Sample: peripheral blood or thyroid tissue (not recorded which). Every receptor here comes from an adult man with Graves' disease, either hyperthyroidism or ophthalmopathy (not recorded which).

This sequence joins TRBV29-1 and TRBJ2-5, with 9 positions matching TRBD1. The J call may not be correct, given that the DNA end is closer to TRBJ2-7. Germline values: CDR1 SQVTM, CDR2 ANQGSEA. The CDR3 spans 13 residues. The CDR3: CSVPGTGSYEQYF. The CDR3 nucleotides are TGCAGCGTCCCCGGGACAGGGAGCTACGAGCAGTACTTC.

A word on this clonotype: This clone may be a read error of a much larger clone one base away. The chain is built from TRBV29-1 and TRBJ1-2, with 7 bases that match TRBD1. The length of the CDR3 is 15 residues. Losses at the gene ends were 3 bases for V and 4 bases for J; bases not matched to a gene: 11. CDR1 is SQVTM and CDR2 is ANQGSEA in the germline V gene. The CDR3 DNA sequence: TGCAGCGTTGATACCAGGCAGGGGGATAGCTATGGCTACACCTTC. It yields the protein CSVDTRQGDSYGYTF.

The rearrangement links TRBV20-1 to TRBJ1-1; D gene uncertain. Germline CDR1 DFQATT, CDR2 SNEGSKA (reference sequence). V lost 1 base to trimming and J lost 2 bases, with 14 bases between them. The CDR3 sequence is 15 residues long. The DNA for the CDR3 is TGCAGTGCTAGAGGACTAGCGGGCCTAAACACTGAAGCTTTCTTT. This gives the protein CSARGLAGLNTEAFF.

The J gene is TRBJ1-2, the V gene TRBV6-1; 10 nucleotides match TRBD1. Trimming at V came to 6 bases and at J to 3 bases, leaving 10 bases not matched to a gene. The CDR3 totals 16 residues. CDR1 is MNHNS, CDR2 SASEGT, per germline. CDR3 sequence (DNA): TGTGCCAGCAGGCCACTGACAGGGGGCGCGGACTATGGCTACACCTTC. Its protein is CASRPLTGGADYGYTF.

As to this clonotype: This may stem from a read error, because a much larger clone lies one nucleotide away. This rearrangement joins TRBV2 to TRBJ2-7, with 9 bases identical to TRBD1. J gave up 3 bases and V 4 bases, and 7 bases lay outside the gene matches. Per the germline V gene, CDR1 is SNHLY and CDR2 is FYNNEI. The CDR3 contains 15 residues. Here the CDR3 DNA reads TGTGCCAGCAGTGGAGGAATGGGACAGGGCTACGAGCAGTACTTC. Translated: CASSGGMGQGYEQYF.

V is TRBV29-1 and J is TRBJ2-5; no firm D call. The germline V and J ends were trimmed by 4 bases and 4 bases, with 19 bases remaining between them. From germline, CDR1 is SQVTM and CDR2 ANQGSEA. The CDR3 has 15 residues. The CDR3 coding sequence is TGCAGCGTTGCAGATCGGGCGAGAGACCGAGAGACCCAGTACTTC. Its protein product is CSVADRARDRETQYF.

The chain carries TRBV20-1 and TRBJ2-7; D is undetermined. CDR1 is DFQATT and CDR2 is SNEGSKA in the germline V gene (reference sequence). The CDR3 covers 15 residues. V lost 1 base to trimming and J lost 2 bases, with 15 bases between them. This CDR3 reads CSARGVSYPAYEQYF. The CDR3 coding sequence is TGCAGTGCTAGAGGTGTGTCATACCCAGCCTACGAGCAGTACTTC.

Only a few counts were recorded for this clonotype. The V gene is TRBV12-3 or TRBV12-4, the J gene TRBJ1-2, with 11 bases that match TRBD1. V gave up 7 bases and J gave up 4 bases; unmatched junction bases: 8. The CDR3 is 15 residues long. The CDR3 loop reads CASTYRDRGVYGYTF. CDR3 sequence (DNA): TGTGCCAGCACCTACAGGGACAGGGGGGTCTATGGCTACACCTTC.

This clonotype was picked up one time. The chain couples TRBV20-1 to TRBJ1-3; 7 nucleotides match TRBD1. Per germline, CDR1 DFQATT and CDR2 SNEGSKA (reference sequence). With V trimmed by 5 bases and J by 3 bases, 4 bases remained unmatched. CDR3 length equals 13 residues. The CDR3 reads CSAQNRGGNTIYF. For the CDR3, the DNA is TGCAGTGCTCAGAACAGGGGTGGAAACACCATATATTTT.

The chain joins TRBV7-9 to TRBJ1-1; D not certain. Germline CDR1 SEHNR, CDR2 FQNEAQ (reference sequence). CDR3 length equals 16 residues. Trimming left V 1 base short and J 7 bases short, with 19 bases between. The CDR3 region is CASSLDQVGNFGEAFF. CDR3 nucleotide sequence: TGTGCCAGCAGCTTAGATCAAGTAGGGAATTTTGGTGAAGCTTTCTTT.

V gene TRBV10-3 combines with J gene TRBJ1-1; 8 nucleotides align to TRBD1. This CDR3 spans 16 amino acids. The germline CDR1 and CDR2 sequences are ENHRY and SYGVKD. The V gene end was trimmed by 0 bases and the J gene end by 6 bases; junction bases not matched to a gene: 9. The CDR3 sequence: CAISESFRQGSPEAFF. Written as DNA, the CDR3 is TGTGCCATCAGTGAGTCATTCAGACAGGGGAGCCCTGAAGCTTTCTTT.

The chain couples TRBV15 to TRBJ2-7; the match to TRBD1 covers 9 bases. This CDR3 region has 14 residues. Trimming at V came to 1 base and at J to 8 bases, leaving 6 bases not matched to a gene. Germline CDR1 reads LNHNV; CDR2 reads YYDKDF (reference sequence). The chain's CDR3 is CATSRGETGGQQYF. The DNA for the CDR3 is TGTGCCACCAGCAGAGGTGAGACAGGGGGGCAGCAGTACTTC.

This clonotype occurred a few times. The genes are TRBV2 and TRBJ2-5; the match to TRBD1 covers 9 bases. The CDR3 spans 16 residues. Per germline, CDR1 SNHLY and CDR2 FYNNEI. V shed 5 bases, J shed 4 bases, and the junction held 11 bases outside the gene matches. The CDR3 loop is CASSLQPGQGRETQYF. CDR3 in DNA: TGTGCCAGCAGTTTACAGCCAGGACAGGGGCGAGAGACCCAGTACTTC. Full variable domain (missing parts from reference TRBV2 and TRBJ2-5): EPEVTQTPSHQVTQMGQEVILRCVPISNHLYFYWYRQILGQKVEFLVSFYNNEISEKSEIFDDQFSVERPDGSNFTLKIRSTKLEDSAMYFCASSLQPGQGRETQYFGPGTRLLVL.

Of note for this clonotype: Sequence at one end of the junction differs from germline and may be a read error. The gene calls are TRBV10-3 and TRBJ2-5, with D possibly being TRBD2 (6 bases). Germline V gene data show CDR1 as ENHRY and CDR2 as SYGVKD. The CDR3 contains 17 residues. The CDR3 loop is CASSYAGGEWGDETQYF. In DNA form, the CDR3 reads TGTGCCAGCAGTTACGCCGGAGGGGAATGGGGCGACGAGACCCAGTACTTC.

Notes on this clonotype: The junction differs from germline at one of its ends, possibly a read error. DNA of the CDR3: TGTGCCAGCACTGAAGGAGGTGTCGCCTATAATTCACCCCTCCACTTT. Its translation: CASTEGGVAYNSPLHF. The rearrangement links TRBV2 to TRBJ1-6; no clear D gene. From germline, CDR1 is SNHLY and CDR2 FYNNEI. The length of the CDR3 is 16 residues.

This clonotype was counted between two and nine times. This chain joins TRBV19 and TRBJ2-7; D possibly uses TRBD1 or TRBD2 (8 bases each). The CDR3 has 15 residues. The V and J ends lost 3 bases and 7 bases respectively, with 19 bases between them. Germline V gene lookup returns CDR1 LNHDA and CDR2 SQIVND (reference sequence). In nucleotides, the CDR3 is TGTGCCAGTAGTATTAGCGGGACAGGAGCCGAGGAGCAGTACTTC. This encodes CASSISGTGAEEQYF.

In nucleotides, the CDR3 is TGCGCCAGCAGCCCCATGGGGGGGAGGCGGGAGACCCAGTACTTC. Amino acids: CASSPMGGRRETQYF. The chain carries TRBV4-3 and TRBJ2-5, with 7 bases aligning to TRBD2. The CDR3 loop spans 15 amino acids. The germline V gene has CDR1 LGHNA and CDR2 YSLEER. J gave up 5 bases and V 4 bases, and 10 bases lay outside the gene matches.

The genes are TRBV7-2 and TRBJ1-1; maybe TRBD1 (5 bases). Germline lookup yields CDR1 SGHTA and CDR2 FQGNSA. With 5 bases removed from V and 8 bases from J, the gap between germline ends came to 15 bases. The CDR3 is 13 residues long. The CDR3 DNA reads as TGTGCCAGCAGCCTAAACGGGGCAGGGGAAGCTTTCTTT. Protein sequence: CASSLNGAGEAFF.

The V and J genes are TRBV29-1 and TRBJ2-7; a possible D gene is TRBD1 (5 bases). Germline V gene data show CDR1 as SQVTM and CDR2 as ANQGSEA. CDR3 size: 11 residues. The germline V and J ends were trimmed by 6 bases and 9 bases, with 15 bases remaining between them. This CDR3 is CSVIGALGQYF. CDR3 bases: TGCAGCGTAATAGGGGCGTTGGGGCAGTACTTC.

The rearrangement uses TRBV29-1 and TRBJ1-4; 8 bases align to TRBD1. The CDR3 has 13 residues. Trimming took 6 bases from V and 3 from J; bases not matched to a gene: 3. Germline values: CDR1 SQVTM, CDR2 ANQGSEA. DNA of the CDR3: TGCAGCGTCAAGACAGGGGCTAATGAAAAACTGTTTTTT. Translation: CSVKTGANEKLFF. The full variable domain, in which reference TRBV29-1 and TRBJ1-4 provide the parts outside the CDR3, is SAVISQKPSRDICQRGTSLTIQCQVDSQVTMMFWYRQQPGQSLTLIATANQGSEATYESGFVIDKFPISRPNLTFSTLTVSNMSPEDSSIYLCSVKTGANEKLFFGSGTQLSVL.

The chain carries TRBV29-1 and TRBJ2-7; TRBD1 matches 7 bases. The CDR3 is 12 residues long. Per the germline V gene, CDR1 is SQVTM and CDR2 is ANQGSEA. CDR3 sequence (DNA): TGCAGTCGTAACCGGGACAGCTACGAGCAGTACTTC. Translating it yields CSRNRDSYEQYF.

This clonotype was seen ten or more times. This chain connects TRBV20-1 to TRBJ1-6; perhaps TRBD1 as D (5 bases). CDR3 length equals 15 residues. CDR1 DFQATT and CDR2 SNEGSKA come from the germline V gene (reference sequence). Trimming stripped 1 base from V and 8 bases from J, with 15 bases between. CDR3 amino acids: CSARAVDSAYSPLHF. CDR3 nucleotide sequence: TGCAGTGCTAGAGCCGTTGACAGCGCCTATTCACCCCTCCACTTT.

The chain employs TRBV5-1 and TRBJ1-2; TRBD1 might be the D (5 bases). Germline CDR1 SGHRS, CDR2 YFSETQ. The V and J ends lost 5 bases and 3 bases respectively, with 14 bases between them. The CDR3 consists of 14 residues. The CDR3 here is CASSPRDGDYGYTF. The CDR3 bases are TGCGCCAGCAGTCCGCGGGACGGGGACTATGGCTACACCTTC.

This clonotype appeared a few times. This chain uses TRBV5-1 with TRBJ2-7; perhaps TRBD1 as D (7 bases). Germline V lookup: CDR1 SGHRS, CDR2 YFSETQ. Trimming removed 4 bases from V and 3 bases from J, with 17 bases in between. CDR3 length: 15 amino acids. The CDR3 is CASSGGTAVDYEQYF. The CDR3 region has the DNA TGCGCCAGCAGCGGAGGGACAGCCGTAGACTACGAGCAGTACTTC.

This clonotype was recorded many times. The V and J genes are TRBV29-1 and TRBJ1-1, with D unclear. This CDR3 region has 14 residues. Germline V gene lookup returns CDR1 SQVTM and CDR2 ANQGSEA. Trimming took off 0 bases at V and 1 base at J, with 9 bases between the two ends. CDR3 loop: CSVEDLRRNTEAFF. CDR3 sequence (DNA): TGCAGCGTTGAAGATTTAAGGAGGAACACTGAAGCTTTCTTT.